Included here is one T cell receptor beta chain sequence, with context. There is no known antigen for this receptor. No much larger clonotype is one base removed from it; base qualities were not supplied. The data belong to a study of blood T cell repertoires in COVID-19 (dated by TCRdb to the early 2020s). General notes on the study: Samples covering the acute and convalescent phases of COVID-19 were provided by collaborators in the United States, Italy and Spain. The prospective study material was composed of cDNA or gDNA derived from T cells, B-cell-depleted T cells, or PBMCs. The dataset comprised deeply sampled blood TCRbeta repertoires from subjects exposed to, actively infected with, or recovered from COVID-19. A freely available public database, intended as a resource for researchers studying the immune response to SARS-CoV-2, is where the repertoires were released. The samples were drawn from two sources: the first 160 participants of the ongoing ImmuneRACE study, and fewer than 1,500 subjects contributed by 6 global collaborators. The sample metadata nearly always contained a de-identified subject ID, COVID-19 status, age in years and sex. Where available, HLA class I and class II types were obtained from metadata supplied by the sample provider rather than from assay-based typing.

Relative to germline, V is missing 0 bases and J is missing 2 bases, with 7 bases of the junction outside any gene match. The CDR3 sequence holds 16 residues, the cysteine and phenylalanine included. Just CDR3 DNA is preserved here, 48 bases in frame from base 1. The germline V gene (reference sequence) specifies SGHKS as CDR1 and YYEKEE as CDR2. The study at large found these results: How much clinical and demographic metadata was included differed by source and by participant, and the metadata was provided uncurated.

TCRbeta CDR3 regions were amplified from genomic DNA using the immunoSEQ Assay, a bias-controlled multiplex PCR. On the authors' methods: The number of nucleated cells in each sample was estimated by amplification of reference gene primers within the assay. Sequence reads were collapsed and filtered to measure the absolute abundance of every unique TCRbeta CDR3 rearrangement. Productive Simpson clonality was computed per sample as the square root of Simpson's diversity index over productive rearrangements. Entries here come from immuneACCESS through TCRdb and include only in-frame sequences with V and J called. Some clones fail to appear in such tables; in the studies checked, an unresolved V gene covers under half of the shortfall, and the cause of the remainder is unknown. V and J calls plus clone size are reproduced from that table; the DNA served to infer D and trimming. In this sample the table shows some 96,000 clones, roughly 87% of which occur a single time. The ten largest clones represent around 7.2% of the sample.

Collaborating institutions collected whole blood in K2EDTA tubes following their own protocols. For TCRbeta analysis, collaborators shipped samples as frozen whole blood, isolated PBMCs, or DNA extracted from either of those sample types. The sequence was obtained from a man aged 30 to 45 in a cohort sampled during active COVID-19. The chain is encoded by TRBV5-5 joined to TRBJ2-5, with TRBD2 identical over 7 junction bases. The sample was peripheral blood. The DNA sequence reads TGTGCCAGCAGCTTGGCTGTGCAGGGAGGGCAAGAGACCCAGTACTTC. The resulting protein is CASSLAVQGGQETQYF.